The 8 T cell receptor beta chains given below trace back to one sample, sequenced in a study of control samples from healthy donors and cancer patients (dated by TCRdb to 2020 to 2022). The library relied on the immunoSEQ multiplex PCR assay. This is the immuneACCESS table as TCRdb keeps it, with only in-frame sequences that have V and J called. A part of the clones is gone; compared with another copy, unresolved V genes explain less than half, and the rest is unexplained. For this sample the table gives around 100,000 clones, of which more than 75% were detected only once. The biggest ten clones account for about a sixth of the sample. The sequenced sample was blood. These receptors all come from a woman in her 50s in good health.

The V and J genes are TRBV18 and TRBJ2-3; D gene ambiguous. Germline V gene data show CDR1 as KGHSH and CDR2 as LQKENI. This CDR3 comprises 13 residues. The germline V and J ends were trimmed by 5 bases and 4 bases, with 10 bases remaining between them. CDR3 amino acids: CASSVLGADTQYF. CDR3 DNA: TGTGCCAGCTCAGTGCTAGGCGCAGATACGCAGTATTTT. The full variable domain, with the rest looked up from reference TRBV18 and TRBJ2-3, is NAGVMQNPRHLVRRRGQEARLRCSPMKGHSHVYWYRQLPEEGLKFMVYLQKENIIDESGMPKERFSAEFPKEGPSILRIQQVVRGDSAAYFCASSVLGADTQYFGPGTRLTVL.

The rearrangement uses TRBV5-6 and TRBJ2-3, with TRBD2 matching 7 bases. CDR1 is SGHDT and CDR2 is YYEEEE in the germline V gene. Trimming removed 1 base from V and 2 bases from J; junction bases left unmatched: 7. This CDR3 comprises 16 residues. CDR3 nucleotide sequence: TGTGCCAGCAGCTTGTGGGGAGGGGACCCCACAGATACGCAGTATTTT. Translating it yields CASSLWGGDPTDTQYF. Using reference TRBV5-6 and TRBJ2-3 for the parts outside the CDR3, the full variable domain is DAGVTQSPTHLIKTRGQQVTLRCSPKSGHDTVSWYQQALGQGPQFIFQYYEEEERQRGNFPDRFSGHQFPNYSSELNVNALLLGDSALYLCASSLWGGDPTDTQYFGPGTRLTVL.

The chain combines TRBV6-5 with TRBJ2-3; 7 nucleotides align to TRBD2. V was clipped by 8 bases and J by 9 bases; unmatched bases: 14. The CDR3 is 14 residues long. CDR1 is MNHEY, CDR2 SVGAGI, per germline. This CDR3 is CASSGRWGGETQYF. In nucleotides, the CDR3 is TGTGCCAGCTCTGGGCGGTGGGGGGGTGAGACGCAGTATTTT.

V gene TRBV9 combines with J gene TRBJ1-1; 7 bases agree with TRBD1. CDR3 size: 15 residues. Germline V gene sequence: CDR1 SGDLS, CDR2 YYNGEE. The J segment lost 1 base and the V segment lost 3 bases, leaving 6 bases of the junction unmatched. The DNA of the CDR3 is TGTGCCAGCAGCGCAGTTCGGACAGGGAACACTGAAGCTTTCTTT. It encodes CASSAVRTGNTEAFF.

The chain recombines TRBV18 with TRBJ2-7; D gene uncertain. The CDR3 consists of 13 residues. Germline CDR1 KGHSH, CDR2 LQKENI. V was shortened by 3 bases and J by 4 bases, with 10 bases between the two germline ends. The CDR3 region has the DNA TGTGCCAGCTCACCGCATCCCAATTACGAGCAGTACGTC. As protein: CASSPHPNYEQYV.

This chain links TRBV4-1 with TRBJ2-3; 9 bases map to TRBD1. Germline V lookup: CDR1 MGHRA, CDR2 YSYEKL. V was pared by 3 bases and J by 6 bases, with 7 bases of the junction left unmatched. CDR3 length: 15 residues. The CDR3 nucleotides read TGCGCCAGCAGCCAGGACAGGGGCAGCAGGGATACGCAGTATTTT. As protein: CASSQDRGSRDTQYF.

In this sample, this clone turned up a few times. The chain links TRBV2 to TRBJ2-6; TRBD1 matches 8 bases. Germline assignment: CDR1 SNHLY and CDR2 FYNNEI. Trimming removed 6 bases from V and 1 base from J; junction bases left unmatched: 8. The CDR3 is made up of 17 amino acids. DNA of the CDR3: TGTGCCAGCAGGAGGACAGGGTTCCTTTCTGGGGCCAACGTCCTGACTTTC. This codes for CASRRTGFLSGANVLTF.

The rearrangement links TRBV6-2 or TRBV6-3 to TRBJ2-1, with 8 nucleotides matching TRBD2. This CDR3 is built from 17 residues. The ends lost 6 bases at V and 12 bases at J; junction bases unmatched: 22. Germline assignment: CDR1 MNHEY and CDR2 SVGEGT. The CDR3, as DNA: TGTGCCAGCAGCATTCCCTCCTTCGTAGCGGGACTTCGCGGGCAGTTCTTC. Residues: CASSIPSFVAGLRGQFF.